This entry describes one T cell receptor beta chain. Followed over time, Seattle patients had been enrolled while infection was active. In the original processing: It was from reference gene primer amplification that nucleated cell counts were estimated. Data came from immunoSEQ multiplex PCR; TCRdb stores just in-frame clones and leaves some out. For V, J and clone size, that table is used; D and trimming come from the DNA. Among approximately 400,000 clones listed, approximately 90% were seen once. The sample is drawn from a study of blood T cell repertoires in COVID-19. Background on the study: The United States, Italy and Spain were the sources of the acute and convalescent COVID-19 samples. T cells, B-cell-depleted T cells, or PBMCs provided the cDNA or gDNA that served as material.

CDR3 size: 14 residues. The V gene's germline CDR1 is GTSNPN and CDR2 SVGIG (reference sequence). V was trimmed by 2 bases and J by 8 bases, leaving 18 bases between them. The V and J genes are TRBV30 and TRBJ1-2; no clear D gene. This clonotype was obtained from a woman aged 50 to 60 with COVID-19, enrolled during active disease. Sequenced: peripheral blood. The CDR3 DNA is TGTGCCTGGAGTAAAAAGGACCGCGGCGGGGGCTACACCTTC. As protein: CAWSKKDRGGGYTF.